The sequence of this TCR beta chain was determined in a study of metastatic and nonmetastatic thyroid tumors. The sample holds one count of this clone. CDR1 SGHAT and CDR2 FQDESV come from the germline V gene (reference sequence). Trimming removed 5 bases at V and 1 base at J, with 11 bases between. This CDR3 is 14 amino acids long. Via MiXCR, TCRdb re-called the PCR reads. The repertoire holds tens of thousands of clones, with 15% to 19% as singletons. Patients were all untreated before their thyroid surgery. The sequenced sample was blood. V usage is TRBV11-1 and J usage is TRBJ1-2; D is uncertain. This receptor was taken from a female donor with papillary thyroid cancer or a benign thyroid nodule (not recorded which). Some clones in this sample may be carry-over from other donors' samples. The CDR3 DNA sequence: TGTGCCAGCAGCGACCAAGGAGATAACTATGGCTACACCTTC. It specifies CASSDQGDNYGYTF.